The next 32 T cell receptor beta chains were all read from a single sample in a study of cytomegalovirus exposure and HLA in healthy donors. Primers for the PCR totalled 60 Vbeta and 13 Jbeta. Method: immunoSEQ multiplex PCR; TCRdb's copy keeps in-frame clones and lacks some. Among around 67,000 clones listed, approximately 81% were seen once. The sequenced sample consisted of PBMCs. The receptors derive from a woman in her 30s in good health and CMV-seropositive.

The genes are TRBV6-1 and TRBJ1-5, with 7 nucleotides matching TRBD1. CDR1 is MNHNS, CDR2 SASEGT, per germline. CDR3 size: 14 residues. V lost 2 bases and J lost 6; bases outside the gene matches: 4. In DNA, the CDR3 is TGTGCCAGCAGTGAAACGGCAGGGGGTCAGCCCCAGCATTTT. It yields the protein CASSETAGGQPQHF.

This chain links TRBV19 with TRBJ2-2; 13 positions agree with TRBD2. V was clipped by 3 bases and J by 7 bases; unmatched bases: 14. Germline values: CDR1 LNHDA, CDR2 SQIVND (reference sequence). The CDR3 has 19 residues. CDR3 sequence (DNA): TGTGCCAGTAGTATTATCCGGACTAGCGGGAGTAAGGGCGGCGGGGAGCTGTTTTTT. It codes for CASSIIRTSGSKGGGELFF.

CDR3 sequence: CASNKDRASNQPQHF. Here the CDR3 DNA reads TGTGCCAGCAACAAGGACAGGGCTAGCAATCAGCCCCAGCATTTT. The J gene is TRBJ1-5, the V gene TRBV6-5, with 8 positions matching TRBD1. The J segment lost 0 bases and the V segment lost 7 bases, leaving 5 bases of the junction unmatched. The CDR3 consists of 15 residues. Germline V CDR1 and CDR2: MNHEY, SVGAGI.

The chain uses TRBV29-1 and TRBJ2-1, with 11 bases lining up with TRBD2. Looked up from germline, CDR1 is SQVTM and CDR2 is ANQGSEA. The CDR3 covers 16 residues. The V and J ends lost 7 bases and 5 bases, in that order; junction bases with no gene match: 13. The CDR3: CSGGLAAIGDHNEQFF. The DNA of the CDR3 is TGCAGCGGGGGACTAGCGGCCATAGGGGACCACAATGAGCAGTTCTTC.

The chain combines TRBV28 with TRBJ2-2; 10 bases map to TRBD1. The CDR3 runs 17 residues. Germline V lookup: CDR1 MDHEN, CDR2 SYDVKM. Trimming cost V 3 bases and J 0 bases; bases outside gene matches: 4. The CDR3, as DNA: TGTGCCAGCAGTTTGGACAGGGGGATTGCGAACACCGGGGAGCTGTTTTTT. Protein sequence: CASSLDRGIANTGELFF.

In regard to this clone: Germline is not matched at one junction end, which may reflect a read error. Other DNA sequences from this sample encode an identical CDR3 as well. The chain combines TRBV29-1 with TRBJ2-3, with 8 bases matching TRBD1. Per germline, CDR1 SQVTM and CDR2 ANQGSEA. The CDR3 spans 12 residues. The CDR3 is CSVSQGADTQYF. As DNA, the CDR3 is TGCAGCGTTTCGCAGGGGGCAGACACGCAGTATTTT.

The chain uses TRBV7-3 and TRBJ2-2; 13 positions agree with TRBD2. CDR3 length equals 16 residues. Germline V lookup: CDR1 SGHTA, CDR2 FQGTGA. Losses at the gene ends were 5 bases for V and 4 bases for J; bases not matched to a gene: 4. CDR3 amino acids: CASSPGLAGSTGELFF. CDR3 DNA sequence: TGTGCCAGCAGCCCGGGACTAGCGGGAAGCACCGGGGAGCTGTTTTTT.

The chain combines TRBV19 with TRBJ2-5, with a weak D call TRBD2 (6 bases). V gave up 3 bases and J gave up 0 bases, with 11 bases separating them. CDR1 is LNHDA and CDR2 is SQIVND in the germline V gene (reference sequence). This CDR3 is 15 amino acids long. CDR3 in amino acids: CASSIGGRNQETQYF. The CDR3 DNA follows: TGTGCCAGTAGTATTGGGGGGAGGAACCAAGAGACCCAGTACTTC.

The rearrangement joins TRBV28 to TRBJ2-7; 10 bases align to TRBD1. Per germline, CDR1 MDHEN and CDR2 SYDVKM. The V and J ends lost 6 bases and 2 bases, in that order; junction bases with no gene match: 7. The CDR3 has 15 residues. This CDR3 reads CASRQRQGATYEQYF. DNA for the CDR3: TGTGCCAGCAGACAAAGACAGGGGGCAACCTACGAGCAGTACTTC.

This sequence joins TRBV28 and TRBJ1-1; 9 bases line up with TRBD1. V was pared by 5 bases and J by 4 bases, with 5 bases of the junction left unmatched. Per germline, CDR1 MDHEN and CDR2 SYDVKM. This CDR3 region has 14 residues. The CDR3 bases are TGTGCCAGCAGTCACCCGACAGGGGGCACTGAAGCTTTCTTT. As protein: CASSHPTGGTEAFF.

The chain joins TRBV28 to TRBJ2-5; a possible D gene is TRBD2 (6 bases). Germline V CDR1 and CDR2: MDHEN, SYDVKM. The V and J ends lost 8 bases and 4 bases respectively, with 20 bases between them. The CDR3 totals 15 residues. In DNA, the CDR3 is TGTGCCAGCGCCGAAGGTGGCTGGGAGGCAGAGACCCAGTACTTC. As protein: CASAEGGWEAETQYF.

V gene TRBV29-1 combines with J gene TRBJ1-4; 8 bases fit TRBD1. The germline CDR1 and CDR2 sequences are SQVTM and ANQGSEA. J was trimmed by 5 bases and V by 6 bases; bases with no gene match: 8. This CDR3 spans 14 amino acids. CDR3 residues: CSVGIGTGNEKLFF. The CDR3 DNA reads as TGCAGCGTAGGAATTGGGACAGGCAATGAAAAACTGTTTTTT.

The genes are TRBV10-3 and TRBJ2-1; D might be TRBD2 (6 bases). CDR3 length: 15 residues. CDR1 is ENHRY and CDR2 is SYGVKD in the germline V gene. The germline V and J ends were trimmed by 2 bases and 2 bases, with 10 bases remaining between them. CDR3 residues: CAISEGRGAYNEQFF. DNA of the CDR3: TGTGCCATCAGTGAGGGGCGGGGTGCCTACAATGAGCAGTTCTTC.

This clone has more than one count but fewer than ten. This sequence joins TRBV13 and TRBJ2-1; 13 nucleotides match TRBD2. The germline CDR1 and CDR2 sequences are PRHDT and FYEKMQ (reference sequence). With 4 bases clipped from V and 7 bases from J, the junction kept 4 bases outside the gene matches. CDR3 size: 15 residues. The CDR3 bases are TGTGCCAGCAGCTCGACTAGCGGGAGGCCAAATGAGCAGTTCTTC. Encoded protein: CASSSTSGRPNEQFF. The whole variable domain, remainder taken from reference TRBV13 and TRBJ2-1, is AAGVIQSPRHLIKEKRETATLKCYPIPRHDTVYWYQQGPGQDPQFLISFYEKMQSDKGSIPDRFSAQQFSDYHSELNMSSLELGDSALYFCASSSTSGRPNEQFFGPGTRLTVL.

This sequence joins TRBV6-5 and TRBJ2-7; 11 nucleotides match TRBD2. The J segment lost 2 bases and the V segment lost 5 bases, leaving 5 bases of the junction unmatched. Germline-derived CDR1 and CDR2 are MNHEY and SVGAGI. The CDR3 is 15 amino acids. The CDR3 spells CASSQGTSGTYEQYF. The CDR3 DNA follows: TGTGCCAGCAGTCAAGGGACTAGCGGAACCTACGAGCAGTACTTC.

This sequence joins TRBV5-6 and TRBJ2-6; 8 positions match TRBD1. Germline CDR1 reads SGHDT; CDR2 reads YYEEEE. The CDR3 length is 18 residues. The V and J ends lost 0 bases and 4 bases, in that order; junction bases with no gene match: 9. CDR3 nucleotide sequence: TGTGCCAGCAGCTTGGAATCGCAGGGGGCAAGAGGGGCCAACGTCCTGACTTTC. Protein sequence: CASSLESQGARGANVLTF. The complete variable domain, with remaining parts taken from reference TRBV5-6 and TRBJ2-6, reads DAGVTQSPTHLIKTRGQQVTLRCSPKSGHDTVSWYQQALGQGPQFIFQYYEEEERQRGNFPDRFSGHQFPNYSSELNVNALLLGDSALYLCASSLESQGARGANVLTFGAGSRLTVL.

This chain joins TRBV7-8 and TRBJ2-7, with D perhaps TRBD2 (7 bases). V lost 1 base and J 6 bases, leaving 22 bases between the germline ends. The CDR3 covers 17 residues. In germline, CDR1 is SGHVS, CDR2 FQNEAQ. CDR3 in amino acids: CASSLVGGALVQGEQYF. CDR3 coding DNA: TGTGCCAGCAGCTTAGTTGGGGGGGCTCTGGTCCAAGGCGAGCAGTACTTC.

The rearrangement uses TRBV5-1 and TRBJ1-2; D might be TRBD1 (5 bases). Germline CDR1 SGHRS, CDR2 YFSETQ. The CDR3 has 17 residues. Trimming stripped 5 bases from V and 5 bases from J, with 25 bases between. This chain's CDR3 is CASSRWGDGSLEYGYTF. CDR3 bases: TGCGCCAGCAGTCGATGGGGGGACGGATCTTTAGAATATGGCTACACCTTC.

The chain is built from TRBV5-1 and TRBJ2-6; a weak D match, TRBD1 (6 bases). The CDR3 loop spans 14 amino acids. Germline CDR1 is SGHRS and CDR2 is YFSETQ. Trimming pared 7 bases from V and 8 bases from J, leaving 16 bases between. CDR3 loop: CASGTDSGTNVLTF. As DNA, the CDR3 is TGCGCCAGCGGAACGGACAGCGGCACCAACGTCCTGACTTTC. The whole variable domain, filled in from reference TRBV5-1 and TRBJ2-6, reads KAGVTQTPRYLIKTRGQQVTLSCSPISGHRSVSWYQQTPGQGLQFLFEYFSETQRNKGNFPGRFSGRQFSNSRSEMNVSTLELGDSALYLCASGTDSGTNVLTFGAGSRLTVL.

The V gene is TRBV11-2, the J gene TRBJ1-2, with 7 bases lining up with TRBD1. Germline CDR1 SGHAT, CDR2 FQNNGV. Trimming at V came to 5 bases and at J to 4 bases, leaving 4 bases not matched to a gene. CDR3 length equals 13 residues. The CDR3 is CASSRDSIYGYTF. In DNA form, the CDR3 reads TGTGCCAGCAGCAGGGACAGCATCTATGGCTACACCTTC.

This chain joins TRBV2 and TRBJ2-7; D perhaps matches TRBD1 (6 bases). The germline V and J ends were trimmed by 11 bases and 9 bases, with 14 bases remaining between them. CDR3 length: 10 amino acids. CDR1 is SNHLY, CDR2 FYNNEI, per germline. The CDR3 nucleotides read TGTGCCGGCTACAGGGTCGGGCAGTACTTC. Its translation: CAGYRVGQYF.

The chain uses TRBV5-1 and TRBJ2-1; 8 bases fit TRBD2. The V gene's germline CDR1 is SGHRS and CDR2 YFSETQ. V dropped 5 bases and J dropped 4; count of bases not matched to a gene: 8. CDR3 length: 15 residues. In nucleotides, the CDR3 is TGCGCCAGCAGAGATACTAGCGGAACATACAATGAGCAGTTCTTC. Translating gives CASRDTSGTYNEQFF.

This chain links TRBV7-2 with TRBJ1-4; 7 bases align to TRBD1. Germline loops: CDR1 SGHTA, CDR2 FQGNSA. The CDR3 runs 15 residues. The V and J ends lost 6 bases and 0 bases, in that order; junction bases with no gene match: 4. The CDR3 DNA follows: TGTGCCAGCAGTCTCACAGGGGCAACTAATGAAAAACTGTTTTTT. This translates into CASSLTGATNEKLFF.

The V gene is TRBV5-1, the J gene TRBJ2-1; 9 bases line up with TRBD2. The CDR3 totals 14 residues. CDR1 and CDR2 (germline): SGHRS, YFSETQ. J was trimmed by 5 bases and V by 4 bases; bases with no gene match: 4. The CDR3 reads CASSILAGNNEQFF. CDR3 coding DNA: TGCGCCAGCAGCATCCTAGCGGGGAACAATGAGCAGTTCTTC.

V and J are TRBV11-2 and TRBJ1-1, with D unclear. Trimming shortened V by 3 bases and J by 0 bases, and 2 bases separated the two germline ends. The CDR3 covers 12 residues. Germline CDR1 is SGHAT and CDR2 is FQNNGV. The CDR3 sequence: CASSFMNTEAFF. The CDR3 DNA reads TGTGCCAGCAGCTTCATGAACACTGAAGCTTTCTTT.

CDR3 in DNA: TGTGCCAGCAGTAAGGCCTGGGTGGGGAGCTACGAGCAGTACTTC. This gives the protein CASSKAWVGSYEQYF. The chain recombines TRBV27 with TRBJ2-7; D perhaps matches TRBD2 (5 bases). Trimming took 5 bases from V and 3 from J, leaving 17 bases between them. The CDR3 sequence is 15 residues long. Germline CDR1 reads MNHEY; CDR2 reads SMNVEV (reference sequence).

The V and J genes are TRBV6-6 and TRBJ1-5; 9 nucleotides agree with TRBD1. V dropped 2 bases and J dropped 1; count of bases not matched to a gene: 0. Germline V gene data show CDR1 as MNHNY and CDR2 as SVGAGI (reference sequence). The CDR3 consists of 15 residues. The CDR3 nucleotides are TGTGCCAGCAGTTACGGGACAGGGAGCAATCAGCCCCAGCATTTT. It encodes CASSYGTGSNQPQHF.

The V and J genes are TRBV18 and TRBJ1-5, with 7 positions matching TRBD1. CDR1 KGHSH and CDR2 LQKENI come from the germline V gene. CDR3 length equals 15 residues. With V trimmed by 4 bases and J by 4 bases, 7 bases remained unmatched. The CDR3 nucleotides are TGTGCCAGCTCACGAGTACAGGGGATGAATCAGCCCCAGCATTTT. As protein: CASSRVQGMNQPQHF.

The chain joins TRBV28 to TRBJ1-4; 9 nucleotides align to TRBD1. V lost 5 bases to trimming and J lost 4 bases; unmatched junction nucleotides: 14. CDR1 is MDHEN and CDR2 is SYDVKM in the germline V gene. The CDR3 totals 18 residues. CDR3 sequence: CASSPPPTGGRDNEKLFF. The CDR3 coding sequence is TGTGCCAGCAGTCCACCCCCAACAGGGGGCCGAGATAATGAAAAACTGTTTTTT. The entire variable domain, with the rest obtained from reference TRBV28 and TRBJ1-4, is as follows: DVKVTQSSRYLVKRTGEKVFLECVQDMDHENMFWYRQDPGLGLRLIYFSYDVKMKEKGDIPEGYSVSREKKERFSLILESASTNQTSMYLCASSPPPTGGRDNEKLFFGSGTQLSVL.

This clone was found once. The rearrangement links TRBV19 to TRBJ1-6, with TRBD1 as a possible D gene (5 bases). The V gene's germline CDR1 is LNHDA and CDR2 SQIVND (reference sequence). The CDR3 is made up of 14 amino acids. V shed 8 bases and J shed 0 bases, with 8 bases lying between them. The CDR3 sequence: CASQGSSYNSPLHF. For the CDR3, the DNA is TGTGCCAGTCAGGGCAGCTCCTATAATTCACCCCTCCACTTT. The whole variable domain, filled in from reference TRBV19 and TRBJ1-6, reads DGGITQSPKYLFRKEGQNVTLSCEQNLNHDAMYWYRQDPGQGLRLIYYSQIVNDFQKGDIAEGYSVSREKKESFPLTVTSAQKNPTAFYLCASQGSSYNSPLHFGNGTRLTVT.

This sequence joins TRBV13 and TRBJ2-7, with D unresolved. Trimming shortened V by 2 bases and J by 1 base, and 12 bases separated the two germline ends. Germline V CDR1 and CDR2: PRHDT, FYEKMQ (reference sequence). The CDR3 totals 15 residues. The CDR3 bases are TGTGCCAGCAGCTTAAATCCGACTGGATCCTACGAGCAGTACTTC. Translated: CASSLNPTGSYEQYF.

The chain combines TRBV4-3 with TRBJ1-4; 9 bases match TRBD1. Per the germline V gene, CDR1 is LGHNA and CDR2 is YSLEER. The CDR3 is made up of 14 amino acids. V dropped 1 base and J dropped 10; count of bases not matched to a gene: 4. CDR3 bases: TGCGCCAGCAGCCAAGGGACAGGGGCCGTAAAACTGTTTTTT. This translates into CASSQGTGAVKLFF.